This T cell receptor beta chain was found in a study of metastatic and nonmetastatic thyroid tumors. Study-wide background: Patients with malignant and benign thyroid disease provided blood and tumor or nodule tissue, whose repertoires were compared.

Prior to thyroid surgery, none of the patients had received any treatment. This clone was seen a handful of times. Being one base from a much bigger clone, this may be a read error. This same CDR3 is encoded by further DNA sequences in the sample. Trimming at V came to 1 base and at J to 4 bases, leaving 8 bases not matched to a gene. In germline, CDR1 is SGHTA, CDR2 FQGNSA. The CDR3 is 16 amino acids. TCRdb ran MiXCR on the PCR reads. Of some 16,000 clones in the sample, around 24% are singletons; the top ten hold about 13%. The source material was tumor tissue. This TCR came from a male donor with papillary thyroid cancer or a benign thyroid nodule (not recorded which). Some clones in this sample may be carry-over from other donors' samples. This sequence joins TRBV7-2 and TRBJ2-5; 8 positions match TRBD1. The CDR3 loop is CASSLDRQGAGETQYF. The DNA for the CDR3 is TGTGCCAGCAGCTTAGACCGGCAGGGGGCCGGAGAGACCCAGTACTTC.